This T cell receptor beta chain is drawn from a study of T cell responses to AZD1222 COVID-19 vaccine (dated by TCRdb to 2020 to 2023). Study-level background: Because spike-specific TCR depth and breadth did not differ between the two schedules, AZD1222 recipients who got a second dose at roughly 4 weeks were pooled with those who got a second dose at roughly 12 weeks. TCR sequencing was performed for roughly 250 trial participants, of whom around 200 were given two doses of AZD1222 and around 26 were given two doses of MenACWY control vaccine. Trial participants were enrolled into age subgroups of 18-55, 56-69 and 70-plus years, which contained 148, 28 and 57 TCR-sequenced participants, respectively.

Read against the paper, the sample's time point label means: baseline before first vaccination. The vaccinee samples were drawn from two UK trials, COV001 and COV002, one of which was a single-blind randomized controlled phase 2/3 trial testing AZD1222 (ChAdOx1 nCoV-19) in healthy adults. For TCRbeta chain sequencing, PBMC samples were collected from trial participants at day 0 and at day 28 after the second dose. Findings and caveats that apply to the study as a whole: The 56-69-year group was small, and its depth increase did not reach significance, likely because of low power. Because no samples from the day 14 peak response were available, repertoires could be characterized only after the peak T cell response. Reportedly, close to half of the unique spike-specific TCRs recognized epitopes lying outside the regions that are mutated in the B.1.351 and B.1.1.7 variants. Conclusions about previously exposed vaccinees were limited because only six AZD1222 recipients were SARS-CoV-2 seropositive at baseline. After two AZD1222 doses, spike-specific TCR breadth and depth were significantly higher than at day 0 and than in MenACWY recipients. Participants were mostly white British and included more females than males, and it was suggested by the authors that clonal diversity may have been underestimated. The whole spike protein was spanned by vaccine-associated CD4 TCRs, and dominant responses were seen in regions 160-218 and 743-854.

The CDR3 goes from the cysteine to the phenylalanine over 13 residues. CDR3 DNA only is kept here, 39 bases in frame from base 1. V drops 3 bases and J drops 2 bases, leaving 11 bases in between. CDR1 and CDR2 are drawn from the germline V gene (reference sequence): DFQATT, SNEGSKA. Worth noting for this clone: Its antigen is not yet known. One base away there is no much larger clone; base qualities are not given.

The CDR3 regions of human TCRbeta chains were analyzed by immunosequencing. Processing in the source paper ran as follows. TCRs in the repertoires were compared against a reference library of SARS-CoV-2-specific TCRs that had been generated with the MIRA antigen-specificity platform. Breadth was defined as the fraction of unique TCRs that were SARS-CoV-2-associated, and depth was defined as the fraction of total T cells that were SARS-CoV-2-associated. Using the MIRA data, every spike-specific TCR was mapped to the spike region that the TCR reacted to and assigned to either a CD4 or a CD8 class. Log10-transformed breadth and depth values were compared by one-way ANOVA with Sidak's multiple comparisons tests. Here the immuneACCESS table is served through TCRdb, limited to in-frame sequences with V and J called. Missing clones are a known gap in these copies; in checked studies unresolved V genes cover under half, and the rest lacks a known reason. D and trimming come from the DNA, and the V and J calls and clone size come from that table. This sample is represented by 130,000 or so clones; roughly 90% of them were singletons. The top ten clonotypes cover just under 6.5% of the sample.

The TCR sequence derives from an adult in good health. Rearrangement joined TRBV20-1 to TRBJ2-7; the D gene lacks a confident call. The specimen was peripheral blood, collected on day 0 of AZD1222 vaccination. The bases read TGCAGTGCTAGTGGTGTCAGCACCTACGAGCAGTACTTC. This codes for CSASGVSTYEQYF.